These 17 T cell receptor beta chains originate from one sample sequenced in a study of blood T cell repertoires in COVID-19. The method was immunoSEQ multiplex PCR; TCRdb's version includes in-frame clones alone and lacks a portion of them. The table includes 150,000 to 200,000 clones, 65% to 85% detected once. Sequencing was done on a sample of peripheral blood. These receptors were collected from a woman of 80 years or more with acute or convalescent COVID-19.

The chain combines TRBV6-5 with TRBJ1-2, with TRBD1 matching over 7 bases. J was trimmed by 5 bases and V by 5 bases; bases with no gene match: 8. This CDR3 spans 14 amino acids. In germline, CDR1 is MNHEY, CDR2 SVGAGI. The CDR3 DNA sequence: TGTGCCAGCAGTCGGACGACAGGGCGGTATGGCTACACCTTC. It is translated as CASSRTTGRYGYTF.

This clone was observed once. The chain has TRBV18 and TRBJ2-1, with D tentatively TRBD2 (11 bases). Germline V gene lookup returns CDR1 KGHSH and CDR2 LQKENI. Trimming removed 3 bases from V and 0 bases from J, with 27 bases in between. This CDR3 spans 21 amino acids. The CDR3 DNA reads as TGTGCCAGCTCACCCCGGATTGGGGGACAGGGGACTAGCGGCTCCTACAATGAGCAGTTCTTC. It specifies CASSPRIGGQGTSGSYNEQFF.

This clone was picked up one time. This chain links TRBV7-9 with TRBJ2-5, with D maybe TRBD2 (6 bases). CDR3 length equals 15 residues. CDR1 SEHNR and CDR2 FQNEAQ come from the germline V gene (reference sequence). V lost 4 bases to trimming and J lost 5 bases, with 17 bases between them. The CDR3 loop reads CASSSGVLAGETQYF. In DNA, the CDR3 is TGTGCCAGCAGCTCGGGGGTTCTGGCTGGGGAGACCCAGTACTTC. Full variable domain (rest looked up from reference TRBV7-9 and TRBJ2-5): DTGVSQNPRHKITKRGQNVTFRCDPISEHNRLYWYRQTLGQGPEFLTYFQNEAQLEKSRLLSDRFSAERPKGSFSTLEIQRTEQGDSAMYLCASSSGVLAGETQYFGPGTRLLVL.

This chain links TRBV28 with TRBJ1-2, with D possibly matching TRBD1 (5 bases). Trimming stripped 8 bases from V and 4 bases from J, with 14 bases between. This CDR3 spans 13 amino acids. Germline assignment: CDR1 MDHEN and CDR2 SYDVKM. Written as DNA, the CDR3 is TGTGCCAGCGGGACGGCGGGGGGCTATGGCTACACCTTC. Translation: CASGTAGGYGYTF.

This clone was observed a few times. CDR3 sequence (DNA): TGTGCCAGCAGTTACACCGGGAACAGGGTCGAAGTCTATGGCTACACCTTC. Residues: CASSYTGNRVEVYGYTF. The chain employs TRBV2 and TRBJ1-2; TRBD1 might be the D (6 bases). Germline CDR1 and CDR2: SNHLY and FYNNEI. Trimming removed 5 bases at V and 4 bases at J, with 23 bases between. The CDR3 is 17 amino acids.

The chain links TRBV30 to TRBJ2-7; D possibly corresponds to TRBD2 (6 bases). The CDR3 is 14 residues long. With 5 bases removed from V and 2 bases from J, the gap between germline ends came to 16 bases. Germline V gene data show CDR1 as GTSNPN and CDR2 as SVGIG (reference sequence). The CDR3 reads CAWGDSLPTYEQYF. Written as DNA, the CDR3 is TGTGCCTGGGGGGACTCTCTCCCCACCTACGAGCAGTACTTC.

This clone was counted between two and nine times. The chain employs TRBV19 and TRBJ1-3, with TRBD1 matching 7 bases. Germline CDR1 LNHDA, CDR2 SQIVND (reference sequence). Trimming cost V 7 bases and J 1 base; bases outside gene matches: 7. The CDR3 length is 15 residues. Here the CDR3 reads CASTTQGISGNTIYF. The CDR3 DNA reads TGTGCCAGTACCACACAGGGGATTTCTGGAAACACCATATATTTT.

In DNA form, the CDR3 reads TGTGCCAGCTCACCGGCTACAGGGTATGGGAACGAGCAGTACTTC. Encoded protein: CASSPATGYGNEQYF. The chain recombines TRBV18 with TRBJ2-7, with D perhaps matching TRBD1 (6 bases). Trimming cost V 3 bases and J 5 bases, with 17 bases left between them. The CDR3 is made up of 15 amino acids. Germline CDR1 KGHSH, CDR2 LQKENI.

The chain is built from TRBV28 and TRBJ1-5, with 7 bases lining up with TRBD1. The CDR3 is made up of 15 amino acids. From germline, CDR1 is MDHEN and CDR2 SYDVKM. V trimming: 7 bases; J trimming: 2 bases; junction bases outside the gene matches: 8. CDR3 sequence (DNA): TGTGCCAGCAAACCCGCAGGGGGTGGCAATCAGCCCCAGCATTTT. Its protein product is CASKPAGGGNQPQHF.

The V gene is TRBV11-2, the J gene TRBJ1-2; the match to TRBD1 covers 9 bases. With V trimmed by 3 bases and J by 0 bases, 2 bases remained unmatched. The CDR3 has 15 amino acids. Germline CDR1 is SGHAT and CDR2 is FQNNGV. The CDR3 sequence is CASSFGTGTNYGYTF. CDR3 in DNA: TGTGCCAGCAGCTTTGGGACAGGGACTAACTATGGCTACACCTTC.

The rearrangement uses TRBV21-1 and TRBJ1-2; the table's D call of TRBD1 was not tested on the DNA. TRBV21-1 is labeled a pseudogene. This CDR3 is 19 amino acids long. CDR3 coding DNA: TGTGCCAGCAGCAAGAAAAGACGGCGCCGGGACAGGGGCTCCTATGGCTACACCTTC. Translated: CASSKKRRRRDRGSYGYTF.

This chain connects TRBV3-1 (or the pseudogene TRBV3-2) to TRBJ1-2; possible D gene TRBD1, 6 bases. This CDR3 comprises 14 residues. Germline values: CDR1 LGHDT, CDR2 YNNKEL (reference sequence). Deletions cut 3 bases from V and 2 bases from J, with 10 bases between. The CDR3 nucleotides are TGTGCCAGCAGCCACGGACAGATAAACTATGGCTACACCTTC. It translates to CASSHGQINYGYTF.

The chain carries TRBV21-1 and TRBJ1-2; the table's D call, TRBD1, was not checked against the DNA. TRBV21-1 is assigned pseudogene status. The CDR3 is made up of 20 amino acids. The DNA of the CDR3 is TGTGCCAGCAGCAAAGCGGTAGTTTCACCCATGGACACGGAAGAATGTGGCTACACCTTC. The encoded protein is CASSKAVVSPMDTEECGYTF.

This chain joins TRBV5-1 and TRBJ2-3, with TRBD1 as a possible D gene (6 bases). The CDR3 runs 17 residues. Germline V gives CDR1 SGHRS, CDR2 YFSETQ. V was shortened by 0 bases and J by 1 base, with 15 bases between the two germline ends. CDR3 protein: CASSLAFATGRTDTQYF. The CDR3 DNA reads as TGCGCCAGCAGCTTGGCCTTTGCGACAGGCCGCACAGATACGCAGTATTTT. The full variable domain, rest sourced from reference TRBV5-1 and TRBJ2-3, is KAGVTQTPRYLIKTRGQQVTLSCSPISGHRSVSWYQQTPGQGLQFLFEYFSETQRNKGNFPGRFSGRQFSNSRSEMNVSTLELGDSALYLCASSLAFATGRTDTQYFGPGTRLTVL.

The CDR3 reads CASSLGLFGTDTQYF. In DNA form, the CDR3 reads TGTGCCAGCAGCTTGGGTCTCTTCGGGACAGATACGCAGTATTTT. The chain recombines TRBV5-4 with TRBJ2-3; no clear D gene. This CDR3 has 15 residues. CDR1 is SGHNT and CDR2 is YYREEE in the germline V gene (reference sequence). The V end lost 0 bases, the J end lost 3 bases, and 11 bases lay between the germline ends. Combining the CDR3 with reference TRBV5-4 and TRBJ2-3 gives the whole variable domain ETGVTQSPTHLIKTRGQQVTLRCSSQSGHNTVSWYQQALGQGPQFIFQYYREEENGRGNFPPRFSGLQFPNYSSELNVNALELDDSALYLCASSLGLFGTDTQYFGPGTRLTVL.

The V call is TRBV27, the J call TRBJ2-1; 7 positions match TRBD1. The J segment lost 2 bases and the V segment lost 6 bases, leaving 7 bases of the junction unmatched. The germline V gene has CDR1 MNHEY and CDR2 SMNVEV (reference sequence). The CDR3 is 15 residues long. CDR3 DNA: TGTGCCAGCAGCCTCGGTCAGGGGGCCTACAATGAGCAGTTCTTC. Translated: CASSLGQGAYNEQFF.

This clone is a singleton in its sample. V usage is TRBV7-6 and J usage is TRBJ1-1; 9 nucleotides match TRBD1. This CDR3 spans 16 amino acids. Germline CDR1 is SGHVS and CDR2 is FNYEAQ. J lost 4 bases, V lost 0 bases, and 6 bases had no gene match. This CDR3 reads CASSLAGDREGTEAFF. DNA for the CDR3: TGTGCCAGCAGCTTAGCGGGGGACAGGGAGGGCACTGAAGCTTTCTTT.